These 9 T cell receptor beta chains originate from one sample sequenced in a study of post-analysis software for immune sequencing data (dated by TCRdb to the mid-2010s). Here is what the overall study found, with its caveats: Four to six TRBV segments, including TRBV5-6, TRBV5-1 and TRBV20-1, were significantly more frequent in patients than controls.

No antigen is known for these receptors. Library creation used PCR. Instrument used: Illumina HiSeq 2500. To reduce PCR and sequencing biases, unique molecular identifiers were built into the TCR beta cDNA libraries. TCRdb reran the public reads through fastp at Q25 and MiXCR, keeping productive beta chains. Each CDR3 protein gets just one entry, which takes the most common genes and DNA from the rows behind it. This sample gives around 260,000 distinct CDR3 sequences in total; about 38% of them show up just once. Of the sample, around 5% is held by the ten largest clones. Sample: blood. The source of these receptors is a girl aged 10-17 years with multiple sclerosis.

This rearrangement joins TRBV29-1 to TRBJ2-1, with D possibly being TRBD1 or TRBD2 (5 bases each). CDR1 is SQVTM and CDR2 is ANQGSEA in the germline V gene. The length of the CDR3 is 13 residues. Trimming left V 3 bases short and J 0 bases short, with 6 bases between. CDR3 sequence: CSVEGTSYNEQFF. The CDR3 DNA reads TGCAGCGTTGAGGGGACCTCCTACAATGAGCAGTTCTTC.

This clonotype was seen at least ten times. The chain carries TRBV5-1 and TRBJ2-5; D gene ambiguous. CDR1 SGHRS and CDR2 YFSETQ come from the germline V gene. This CDR3 has 14 residues. Trimming took 2 bases from V and 1 from J, leaving 9 bases between them. The DNA of the CDR3 is TGCGCCAGCAGCTTTTCCTCCCCCCAAGAGACCCAGTACTTC. Protein product: CASSFSSPQETQYF.

This clonotype was detected many times. The chain uses TRBV7-9 and TRBJ2-3; D remains unclear. With 0 bases removed from V and 2 bases from J, the gap between germline ends came to 9 bases. The germline gives CDR1 SEHNR, CDR2 FQNEAQ (reference sequence). The CDR3 is 15 residues long. The CDR3 here is CASSLALEPTDTQYF. The CDR3 DNA reads TGTGCCAGCAGCTTAGCCCTTGAGCCCACAGATACGCAGTATTTT.

This clonotype was observed at least ten times. The chain uses TRBV9 and TRBJ2-3, with D tentatively TRBD2 (6 bases). The V end lost 0 bases, the J end lost 0 bases, and 8 bases lay between the germline ends. This CDR3 is built from 15 residues. Germline V gives CDR1 SGDLS, CDR2 YYNGEE. CDR3 region: CASSVDGSSTDTQYF. CDR3 DNA: TGTGCCAGCAGCGTAGACGGGAGCAGCACAGATACGCAGTATTTT. The complete variable domain, with remaining parts taken from reference TRBV9 and TRBJ2-3, reads DSGVTQTPKHLITATGQRVTLRCSPRSGDLSVYWYQQSLDQGLQFLIQYYNGEERAKGNILERFSAQQFPDLHSELNLSSLELGDSALYFCASSVDGSSTDTQYFGPGTRLTVL.

J is TRBJ2-3 and V is TRBV20-1; 11 positions agree with TRBD2. Germline V CDR1 and CDR2: DFQATT, SNEGSKA (reference sequence). Unmatched junction bases numbered 16, after V lost 6 bases and J lost 5 bases. This CDR3 contains 17 residues. The CDR3 spells CSATELSGGASIDTQYF. CDR3 sequence (DNA): TGCAGTGCCACTGAACTTAGCGGGGGGGCCTCGATAGATACGCAGTATTTT.

The V gene is TRBV11-1, the J gene TRBJ1-1, with D possibly matching TRBD1 (5 bases). The germline CDR1 and CDR2 sequences are SGHAT and FQDESV (reference sequence). The length of the CDR3 is 14 residues. Trimming cost V 5 bases and J 6 bases, with 16 bases left between them. As DNA, the CDR3 is TGTGCCAGCAGCCGCGTCAGGGCCGGGGCTGAAGCTTTCTTT. It is translated as CASSRVRAGAEAFF.

This clonotype was found a few times. The V and J genes are TRBV7-3 and TRBJ1-1; D is uncertain. The CDR3 length is 15 residues. The germline V gene has CDR1 SGHTA and CDR2 FQGTGA. Trimming removed 5 bases from V and 3 bases from J, with 16 bases in between. The CDR3 region is CASSPPGSRYTEAFF. CDR3 DNA sequence: TGTGCCAGCAGCCCGCCGGGCAGCAGATACACTGAAGCTTTCTTT.

This clonotype was recorded at least ten times. V and J are TRBV7-9 and TRBJ1-2, with TRBD1 matching over 9 bases. V was pared by 5 bases and J by 6 bases, with 13 bases of the junction left unmatched. Germline lookup yields CDR1 SEHNR and CDR2 FQNEAQ (reference sequence). The CDR3 spans 16 residues. CDR3 loop: CASSHGRDRVPHGYTF. The CDR3 nucleotides read TGTGCCAGCAGCCATGGTAGGGACAGGGTCCCCCATGGCTACACCTTC.

The table lists this clonotype with many counts. V gene TRBV12-3 or TRBV12-4 combines with J gene TRBJ2-3; possibly TRBD1 or TRBD2 for D (6 bases each). This CDR3 has 11 residues. Trimming left V 8 bases short and J 9 bases short, with 12 bases between. Written as DNA, the CDR3 is TGTGCCAGCGATCAAGGGGGGACGCAGTATTTT. Translated: CASDQGGTQYF.